This T cell receptor beta chain comes out of a study of blood T cell repertoires in COVID-19. CDR3 size: 15 residues. The germline gives CDR1 LNHDA, CDR2 SQIVND (reference sequence). Germline trimming cut 6 bases from V and 10 bases from J; bases unmatched to any gene: 13. Repertoires were generated with immunoSEQ multiplex PCR, while TCRdb's copy carries only in-frame clones and drops some. The data contain roughly 63,000 clones, approximately 80% of them singletons. The table lists this clone with a count of one. The sequence was collected from a man at least 80 years old with acute or convalescent COVID-19. Sequencing was done on a sample of peripheral blood. The chain joins TRBV19 to TRBJ2-1; 9 bases align to TRBD2. CDR3 nucleotides: TGTGCCAGTAGCCTAGCGGGGAGCCCACGCGAAGAGCAGTTCTTC. It is translated as CASSLAGSPREEQFF.